The entry below gives a single T cell receptor beta chain sequence along with its context. The CDR3 length is 13 residues. CDR1 ENHRY and CDR2 SYGVKD come from the germline V gene. Trimming pared 6 bases from V and 3 bases from J, leaving 12 bases between. This record belongs to a study of shared clonotypes between healthy human individuals. Method: immunoSEQ multiplex PCR; TCRdb's copy keeps in-frame clones and lacks some. The sample consists of some 2,400,000 clones, approximately 94% of them appearing once. Sequencing used naive CD4+ T cells sorted from blood. Subset in this sample: CD45RA+ positively selected. The TCR originated in a man aged 18-30 years in good health. This chain joins TRBV10-3 and TRBJ2-7, with D perhaps matching TRBD1 (5 bases). CDR3 in amino acids: CAISAYDSYEQYF. Written as DNA, the CDR3 is TGTGCCATCAGCGCTTACGACAGCTACGAGCAGTACTTC.